The entry below gives a single T cell receptor (beta chain) sequence along with its context. Its antigen remains unidentified. This CDR3 region has 12 residues. V was shortened by 0 bases and J by 11 bases, with 10 bases between the two germline ends. The V gene's germline CDR1 is MRHNA and CDR2 SNTAGT. Only healthy Caucasians were enrolled as donors. The data are from a study of identical twins. Study conclusions and caveats: Fewer insertions marked abundant cord blood beta clonotypes; young adult naive trended weakly, memory not at all. Models underestimated how often monozygotic twins shared out-of-frame TCR alpha.

TCRdb passed the 5' RACE reads through MiXCR, listing each CDR3 protein once. The sample has fewer than 250,000 distinct CDR3 sequences; 7% to 8.5% are singletons. These sequences were also reported in another study, on yellow fever vaccine responses in identical twins. As that study records: Reports say the vaccine T cell response in twins looked partly convergent and partly personalized.

The source material was CD8+ T cells sorted from blood. This receptor was identified in a woman aged 18-29 years in good health. The chain joins TRBV6-4 to TRBJ1-1; D may be TRBD1 (5 bases). In DNA form, the CDR3 reads TGTGCCAGCAGTGACTCGGGGGTAAAGGCTTTCTTT. Its protein product is CASSDSGVKAFF.